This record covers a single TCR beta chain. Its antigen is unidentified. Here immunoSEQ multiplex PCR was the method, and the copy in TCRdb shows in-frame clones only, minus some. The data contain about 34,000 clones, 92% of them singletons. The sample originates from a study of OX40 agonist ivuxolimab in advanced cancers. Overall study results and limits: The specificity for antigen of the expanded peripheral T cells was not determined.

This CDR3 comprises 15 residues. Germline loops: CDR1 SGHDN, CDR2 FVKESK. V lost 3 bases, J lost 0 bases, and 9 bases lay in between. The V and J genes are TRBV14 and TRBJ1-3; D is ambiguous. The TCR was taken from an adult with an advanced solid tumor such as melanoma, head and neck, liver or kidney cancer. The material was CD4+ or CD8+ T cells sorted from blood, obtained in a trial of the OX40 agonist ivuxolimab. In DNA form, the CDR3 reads TGTGCCAGCAGCCATACGACAAGCTCTGGAAACACCATATATTTT. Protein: CASSHTTSSGNTIYF. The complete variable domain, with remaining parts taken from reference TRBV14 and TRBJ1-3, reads EAGVTQFPSHSVIEKGQTVTLRCDPISGHDNLYWYRRVMGKEIKFLLHFVKESKQDESGMPNNRFLAERTGGTYSTLKVQPAELEDSGVYFCASSHTTSSGNTIYFGEGSWLTVV.